A single count supports the clone carrying this TCR beta chain. Profiled with immunoSEQ multiplex PCR; TCRdb holds only in-frame clones, not every one. The sample has some 110,000 clones, around 83% seen once. This specimen belongs to a study of blood T cell repertoires in COVID-19. The CDR3 sequence is 14 residues long. CDR1 is PRHDT, CDR2 FYEKMQ, per germline (reference sequence). V gave up 4 bases and J gave up 0 bases, with 9 bases separating them. The rearrangement uses TRBV13 and TRBJ1-1; a weak D match, TRBD1 (6 bases). Sequencing was carried out using PBMCs or T cells enriched from blood (not recorded which). The receptor's source is a woman in her thirties who had recovered from COVID-19. CDR3 in amino acids: CASSSGHLNTEAFF. CDR3 coding DNA: TGTGCCAGCAGCTCGGGACACCTGAACACTGAAGCTTTCTTT.